This TCR beta chain was observed in a study of beta chain features in type 1 diabetes. At the level of the study: Patient and healthy donor groups were alike in age, gender and cell yields. General observations from the study: Type 1 diabetes patients had fewer VDJ junction insertions and more deletions. TCRB CDR3s from Type 1 diabetes patients were moderately but significantly shorter in all four CD4+ subsets. A greater similarity of naive, central memory and Treg TCRB repertoires was seen among patients than among healthy donors.

A remark on this clone: Its cognate antigen is unknown.

This CDR3 contains 16 residues. Unmatched junction bases numbered 14, after V lost 3 bases and J lost 8 bases. The germline V gene encodes CDR1 LGHNA and CDR2 YSLEER. The entirety of the isolated RNA underwent reverse transcription, so expressed TCRB transcripts were sequenced. Repertoires were generated with immunoSEQ multiplex PCR, while TCRdb's copy carries only in-frame clones and drops some. The sample includes 620,000 or so clones, around 15% of them seen just once. This TCR was recovered from a man aged 18 to 30 in good health. The chain couples TRBV4-3 to TRBJ2-3; 7 bases are shared with TRBD1. The sequencing input was naive CD4+ T cells from blood. As DNA, the CDR3 is TGCGCCAGCAGCCAGGAACCGGACAGGAACGAGGGTACGCAGTATTTT. This gives the protein CASSQEPDRNEGTQYF.